This TCR beta chain was sequenced in a study of blood T cell repertoires in COVID-19. Study-wide context: There were acute and convalescent COVID-19 samples, and they came from the United States, Italy and Spain. Sources were T cells, B-cell-depleted T cells, or PBMCs; the material itself was cDNA or gDNA.

Original analysis: Reference gene primer amplification in the assay estimated nucleated cell counts. Sequencing used immunoSEQ multiplex PCR; TCRdb keeps in-frame clones, though not all of them. V and J calls and clone size are given by that table; D and trimming were obtained from the DNA. In the table there are 110,000 or so clones, roughly 84% of which are singletons. This CDR3 region has 11 residues. V dropped 0 bases and J dropped 14 bases, with 9 bases sitting between them. Germline V gene lookup returns CDR1 SGHNT and CDR2 YYREEE (reference sequence). Sequenced material: peripheral blood. The sequence came from a man aged 40-49 years with acute or convalescent COVID-19. The V call is TRBV5-4, the J call TRBJ2-1; D ambiguous. CDR3 sequence (DNA): TGTGCCAGCAGCTTGGCCCAGAAAAAGTTCTTC. Translated: CASSLAQKKFF.